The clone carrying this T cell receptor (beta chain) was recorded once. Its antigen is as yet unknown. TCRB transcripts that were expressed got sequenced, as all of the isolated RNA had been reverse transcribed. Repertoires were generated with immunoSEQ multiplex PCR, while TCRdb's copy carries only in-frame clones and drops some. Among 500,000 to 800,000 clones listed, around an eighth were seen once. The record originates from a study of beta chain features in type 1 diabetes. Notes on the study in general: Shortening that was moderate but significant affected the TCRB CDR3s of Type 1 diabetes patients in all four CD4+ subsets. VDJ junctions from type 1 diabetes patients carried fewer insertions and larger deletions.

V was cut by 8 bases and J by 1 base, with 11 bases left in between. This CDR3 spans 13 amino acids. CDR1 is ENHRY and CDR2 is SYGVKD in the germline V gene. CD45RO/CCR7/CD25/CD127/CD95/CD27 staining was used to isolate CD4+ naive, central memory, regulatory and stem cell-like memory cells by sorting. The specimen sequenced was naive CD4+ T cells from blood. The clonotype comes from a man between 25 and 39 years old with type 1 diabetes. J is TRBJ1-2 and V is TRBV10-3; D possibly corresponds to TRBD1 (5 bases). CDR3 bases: TGTGCCATCGGGGCTAGCAATAACTATGGCTACACCTTC. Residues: CAIGASNNYGYTF.